Listed here is a single TCR beta chain. Antigen unknown. Per the germline V gene, CDR1 is SGHRS and CDR2 is YFSETQ. CDR3 length: 16 amino acids. Trimming at V came to 2 bases and at J to 4 bases, leaving 11 bases not matched to a gene. The primer mix had 60 Vbeta and 13 Jbeta primers. TCRdb's copy holds only in-frame clones and misses some; the assay was immunoSEQ multiplex PCR. The sample has about 81,000 clones; around four fifths are singletons. This sample is part of a study of cytomegalovirus exposure and HLA in healthy donors. Study in general: About 82 million unique TCRs from HLA-typed donors were held in an early release of data. Study-level results: In vitro work confirmed that a few CMV-associated chains recognize CMV antigens.

Sequencing was performed on PBMCs. The J gene is TRBJ2-5, the V gene TRBV5-1, with 7 bases matching TRBD2. This receptor was obtained from a man in his fifties or sixties in good health and CMV-seropositive. The CDR3: CASSFILADYAETQYF. CDR3 in DNA: TGCGCCAGCAGCTTTATCCTAGCGGACTACGCAGAGACCCAGTACTTC.